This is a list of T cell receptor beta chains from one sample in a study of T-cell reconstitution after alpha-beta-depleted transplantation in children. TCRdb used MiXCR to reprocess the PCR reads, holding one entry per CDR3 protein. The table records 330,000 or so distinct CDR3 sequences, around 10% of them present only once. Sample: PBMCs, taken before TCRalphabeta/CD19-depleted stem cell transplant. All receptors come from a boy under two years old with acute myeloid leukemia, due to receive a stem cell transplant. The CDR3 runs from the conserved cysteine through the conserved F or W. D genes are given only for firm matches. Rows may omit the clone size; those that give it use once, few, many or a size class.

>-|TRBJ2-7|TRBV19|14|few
TGTGCCAGTAGTTTCCGAGGGAAGATCTACGAGCAGTACTTC
CASSFRGKIYEQYF
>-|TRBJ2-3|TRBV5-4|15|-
TGTGCCAGCAGCCCCGGTGGGGGTCTGATGACTACGCAGTATTTT
CASSPGGGLMTTQYF
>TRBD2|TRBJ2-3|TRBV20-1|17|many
TGCAGTGCTCCGCGACTAGCGGGGGGGCCTGCGGGAGATACGCAGTATTTT
CSAPRLAGGPAGDTQYF
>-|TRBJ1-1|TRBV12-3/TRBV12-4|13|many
TGTGCCAGCAGCGGCAGGTTGAACACTGAAGCTTTCTTT
CASSGRLNTEAFF
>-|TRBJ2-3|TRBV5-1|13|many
TGCGCCAGCAGCTTGGCCAGGCCAGATACGCAGTATTTT
CASSLARPDTQYF
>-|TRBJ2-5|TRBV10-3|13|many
TGTGCCATCAGTACAGGGGAGGGGGAGACCCAGTACTTC
CAISTGEGETQYF
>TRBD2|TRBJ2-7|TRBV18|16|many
TGTGCCAGCTCACCAGGTCGTTTTAGCGGGAGTGGGGAGCAGTACTTC
CASSPGRFSGSGEQYF
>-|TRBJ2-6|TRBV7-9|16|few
TGTGCCAGCAGCTTTCCGGAGGGGTCTGGGGCCAACGTCCTGACTTTC
CASSFPEGSGANVLTF
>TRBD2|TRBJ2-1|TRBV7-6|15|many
TGTGCCAGCAGCTCTAGCGGGGGCTCCTACAATGAGCAGTTCTTC
CASSSSGGSYNEQFF
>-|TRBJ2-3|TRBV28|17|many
TGTGCCAGCAGTTTATCGCCGGTCCTCGGCGGCACAGATACGCAGTATTTT
CASSLSPVLGGTDTQYF
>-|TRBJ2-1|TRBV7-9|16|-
TGTGCCAGCAGCTACCGGGACGGAGCTCCCTACAATGAGCAGTTCTTC
CASSYRDGAPYNEQFF
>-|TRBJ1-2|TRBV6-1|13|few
TGTGCCAGCAAGAGGGTGGCAGGGTATGGCTACACCTTC
CASKRVAGYGYTF
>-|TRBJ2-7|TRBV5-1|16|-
TGCGCCAGCAGCCCGGCAATGAGCGCCTTCTCCTACGAGCAGTACTTC
CASSPAMSAFSYEQYF
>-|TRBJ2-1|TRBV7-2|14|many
TGTGCCAGCAGCTTAGCGCTAAGCAGCAATGAGCAGTTCTTC
CASSLALSSNEQFF
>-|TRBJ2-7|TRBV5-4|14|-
TGTGCCAGCAGCTTGGAGGTCCCCTCCTACGAGCAGTACTTC
CASSLEVPSYEQYF
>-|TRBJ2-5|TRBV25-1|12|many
TGTGCCAGCAGTGAAGAAGGAGAGACCCAGTACTTC
CASSEEGETQYF
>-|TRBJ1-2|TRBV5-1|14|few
TGCGCCAGCAGCTTTAGTGACAGTCGCTATGGCTACACCTTC
CASSFSDSRYGYTF
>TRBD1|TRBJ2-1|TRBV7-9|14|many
TGTGCCAGCAGCTTCGACAGGGGCTACAATGAGCAGTTCTTC
CASSFDRGYNEQFF
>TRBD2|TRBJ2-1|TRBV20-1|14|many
TGCAGTGCTAGAGTTCCCGGGACTACCAATGAGCAGTTCTTC
CSARVPGTTNEQFF
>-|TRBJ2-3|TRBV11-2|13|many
TGTGCCAGCAGCCCAGGGAGTCTGGATACGCAGTATTTT
CASSPGSLDTQYF
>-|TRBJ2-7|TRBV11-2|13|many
TGTGCCAGCAGCTTATACAGGGCCTACGAGCAGTACTTC
CASSLYRAYEQYF
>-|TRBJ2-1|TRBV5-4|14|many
TGTGCCAGCAGCTCGGGACCCGCTGAAAATGAGCAGTTCTTC
CASSSGPAENEQFF
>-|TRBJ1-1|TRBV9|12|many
TGTGCCAGCAGCGTAGACGGTCGAGAAGCTTTCTTT
CASSVDGREAFF
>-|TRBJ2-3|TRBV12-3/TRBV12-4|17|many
TGTGCCAGCAGTCACACTACCATGACAGCCACCACAGATACGCAGTATTTT
CASSHTTMTATTDTQYF
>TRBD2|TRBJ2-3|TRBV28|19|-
TGTGCCAGCAGTTTAGGGTTGTGGGCCCAAGCGGGAGGAGGGGATACGCAGTATTTT
CASSLGLWAQAGGGDTQYF
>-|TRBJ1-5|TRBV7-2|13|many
TGTGCCAGCAGCTTAGGCGCTCATCAGCCCCAGCATTTT
CASSLGAHQPQHF
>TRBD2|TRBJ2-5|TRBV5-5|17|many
TGTGCCAGCAGCCTGACCGTCATAGCGGGGACAAAAGAGACCCAGTACTTC
CASSLTVIAGTKETQYF
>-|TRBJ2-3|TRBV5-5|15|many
TGTGCCAGCAGCACCTACACCGGTCCCACAGATACGCAGTATTTT
CASSTYTGPTDTQYF
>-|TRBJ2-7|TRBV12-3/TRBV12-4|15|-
TGTGCCAGCAGTTTAAGGAGGCCGAGCTCCTACGAGCAGTACTTC
CASSLRRPSSYEQYF
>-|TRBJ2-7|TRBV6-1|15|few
TGTGCCAGCAGTGAAGATCTGGACCGCTCCTACGAGCAGTACTTC
CASSEDLDRSYEQYF
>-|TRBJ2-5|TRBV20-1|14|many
TGCAGTGCTAAGCCCCGGCCCAGTCAAGAGACCCAGTACTTC
CSAKPRPSQETQYF
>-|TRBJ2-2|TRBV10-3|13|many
TGTGCCATCATGAGGGTGAACACCGGGGAGCTGTTTTTT
CAIMRVNTGELFF
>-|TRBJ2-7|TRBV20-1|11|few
TGCAGTGCTAGCGCAACCTACGAGCAGTACTTC
CSASATYEQYF
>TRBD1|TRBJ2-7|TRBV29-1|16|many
TGCAGCGTTGAAGATCGAAACAGGGGGTCGCCCTACGAGCAGTACTTC
CSVEDRNRGSPYEQYF
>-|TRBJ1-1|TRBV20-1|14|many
TGCAGTGCTCAATACGGGGAGGGGAACACTGAAGCTTTCTTT
CSAQYGEGNTEAFF
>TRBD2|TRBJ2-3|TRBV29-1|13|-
TGCAGCGGCCAGAGCGGGGCCGCAGATACGCAGTATTTT
CSGQSGAADTQYF
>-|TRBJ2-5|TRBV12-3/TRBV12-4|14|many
TGTGCCAGCACCACCGGGGGAGGACAAGAGACCCAGTACTTC
CASTTGGGQETQYF
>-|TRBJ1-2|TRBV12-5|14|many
TGTGCTAGTGGTTTGGTACGGGGTCAGGAGGGCTACACCTTC
CASGLVRGQEGYTF
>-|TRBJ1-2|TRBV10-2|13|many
TGCGCCAGCAGTGATGGGGTTAACTATGGCTACACCTTC
CASSDGVNYGYTF
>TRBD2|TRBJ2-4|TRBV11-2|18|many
TGTGCCAGCAGCTTCAGAGCTGGACTAGATCTAGCCAAAAACATTCAGTACTTC
CASSFRAGLDLAKNIQYF
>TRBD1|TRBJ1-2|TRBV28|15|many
TGTGCCAGCAGTTTAGGGACAGGGGCAACCTATGGCTACACCTTC
CASSLGTGATYGYTF
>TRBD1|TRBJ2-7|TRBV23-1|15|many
TGCGCCAGCAGTCAACCCCGATTACAGGGGTACGAGCAGTACTTC
CASSQPRLQGYEQYF
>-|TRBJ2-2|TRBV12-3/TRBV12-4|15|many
TGTGCCAGCAGTACCCCTACGAAGGACACCGGGGAGCTGTTTTTT
CASSTPTKDTGELFF
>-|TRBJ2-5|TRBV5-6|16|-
TGTGCCAGCAGCTTGAAGTTCTCCGGGATCGGGGAGACCCAGTACTTC
CASSLKFSGIGETQYF
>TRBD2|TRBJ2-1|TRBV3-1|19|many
TGTGCCAGCAGCCAAGAAGGGGCTAGCGGGAGTAAGGTGTATGGTGAGCAGTTCTTC
CASSQEGASGSKVYGEQFF
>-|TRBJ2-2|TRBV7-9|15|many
TGTGCCAGCAGCTTAGAGGGAGTGTGGACCGGGGAGCTGTTTTTT
CASSLEGVWTGELFF
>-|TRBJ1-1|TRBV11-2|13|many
TGTGCCAGCAGCTGGACAAGGAGCACTGAAGCTTTCTTT
CASSWTRSTEAFF
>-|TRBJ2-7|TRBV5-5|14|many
TGTGCCAGCAGCTTGCCGGACGGCCGCTACGAGCAGTACTTC
CASSLPDGRYEQYF
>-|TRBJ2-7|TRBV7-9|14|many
TGTGCCAGCAGCTTAGTCAGCGGGCCTAACGAGCAGTACTTC
CASSLVSGPNEQYF
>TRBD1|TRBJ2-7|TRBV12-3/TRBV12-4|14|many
TGTGCCAGCAGCCCCCCGGGACAGCACTACGAGCAGTACTTC
CASSPPGQHYEQYF
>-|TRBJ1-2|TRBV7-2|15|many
TGTGCCAGCAGCTTAGGGCAGCTTGCTAACTATGGCTACACCTTC
CASSLGQLANYGYTF
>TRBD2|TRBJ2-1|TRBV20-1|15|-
TGCAGTGCTACACATGGACTAGCCTCCTACAATGAGCAGTTCTTC
CSATHGLASYNEQFF
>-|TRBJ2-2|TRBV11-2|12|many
TGTGCCAGCACCCCTAACACCGGGGAGCTGTTTTTT
CASTPNTGELFF
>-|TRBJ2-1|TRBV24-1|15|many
TGTGCCACCAGGGCAAGGTCCAGCGCGGGCAATGAGCAGTTCTTC
CATRARSSAGNEQFF